This TCR beta chain is drawn from a study of CD8+CD57+ T cells in acquired aplastic anemia. Study-wide background: Sorted CD4+ and CD8+ cells gave a mean 3.2 ug DNA, range roughly 0.18 to 30 ug.

Patients chosen for sequencing had shown CD8+CD57+ cell expansion by flow cytometry. TCR beta VDJ and CDR3 profiling used genomic DNA as template. Via MiXCR, TCRdb re-called the reads, giving one row per CDR3 protein. The data hold about 98,000 distinct CDR3 sequences, with around 70% observed a single time. V dropped 0 bases and J dropped 7 bases, with 9 bases sitting between them. CDR3 length: 13 residues. Germline CDR1 reads SNHLY; CDR2 reads FYNNEI. The chain recombines TRBV2 with TRBJ1-1; D is unclear. The sample was sorted CD4+, CD8+, or CD8+CD57+ T cells (not recorded which) from PBMCs. The clonotype originates from a human donor with aplastic anemia. The CDR3 sequence: CASSEASVGEAFF. Written as DNA, the CDR3 is TGTGCCAGCAGTGAAGCGAGCGTTGGTGAAGCTTTCTTT.